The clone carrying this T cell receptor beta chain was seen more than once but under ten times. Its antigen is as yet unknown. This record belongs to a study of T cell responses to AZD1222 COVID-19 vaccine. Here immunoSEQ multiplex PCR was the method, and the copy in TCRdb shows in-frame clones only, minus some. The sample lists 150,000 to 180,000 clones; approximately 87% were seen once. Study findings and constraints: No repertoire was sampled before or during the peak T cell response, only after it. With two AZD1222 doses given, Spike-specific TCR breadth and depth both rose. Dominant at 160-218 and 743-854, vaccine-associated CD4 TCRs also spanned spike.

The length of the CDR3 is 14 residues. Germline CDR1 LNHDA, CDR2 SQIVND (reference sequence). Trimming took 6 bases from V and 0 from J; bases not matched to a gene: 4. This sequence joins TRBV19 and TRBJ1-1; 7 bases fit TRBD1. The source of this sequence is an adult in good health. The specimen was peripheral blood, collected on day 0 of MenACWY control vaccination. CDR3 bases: TGTGCCAGTAGGACGGGACAGATGAACACTGAAGCTTTCTTT. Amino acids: CASRTGQMNTEAFF.